This TCR beta chain was captured by sequencing in a study of blood T cell repertoires in COVID-19. Background on the study: Specimens from acute and convalescent COVID-19 originated in the United States, Italy and Spain. Nucleic acid was either cDNA or gDNA, and it came from T cells, B-cell-depleted T cells, or PBMCs.

Trimming took 2 bases from V and 8 from J, leaving 16 bases between them. This CDR3 contains 15 residues. Germline V gene sequence: CDR1 SSHAT, CDR2 FNYEAQ (reference sequence). Original data processing: Nucleated cell number was recorded as an estimate derived from reference gene primer amplification. Produced via immunoSEQ multiplex PCR; TCRdb's table is partial and in-frame only. The V and J calls and clone size come from that table; D and trimming were worked out from the DNA. The sample holds around 240,000 clones, roughly four fifths seen once. Input material: peripheral blood. The sequence came from a woman aged 50 to 60 with acute or convalescent COVID-19. This chain connects TRBV7-7 to TRBJ2-1; D is perhaps TRBD1 (6 bases). CDR3 loop: CASSLSRSGDDEQFF. The DNA for the CDR3 is TGTGCCAGCAGCTTATCTCGGTCAGGGGACGATGAGCAGTTCTTC.